These 16 T cell receptor beta chains were sequenced from one sample in a study of T cells in Graves' hyperthyroidism and ophthalmopathy. Amplified TCR beta CDR3 regions came from RNA transcripts. The HTBI primer set drove a first-round RT-PCR of the TCR CDR3. TCRdb re-called the multiplex PCR reads with MiXCR, one entry per CDR3 protein. The table lists a few hundred thousand distinct CDR3 sequences, under 25% of them singletons. Sequenced sample: blood. These TCRs come from a woman in her 70s with Graves' ophthalmopathy.

This clonotype has more than one count but fewer than ten. The chain combines TRBV7-9 with TRBJ2-7, with 7 bases fitting TRBD2. From germline, CDR1 is SEHNR and CDR2 FQNEAQ (reference sequence). The CDR3 extends over 14 amino acids. V was clipped by 5 bases and J by 4 bases; unmatched bases: 8. The CDR3 spells CASSPGTTVYEQYF. The CDR3 DNA reads TGTGCCAGCAGCCCAGGGACTACGGTATACGAGCAGTACTTC.

This chain joins TRBV3-1 and TRBJ1-2; D gene unclear. This CDR3 is 13 amino acids long. V lost 4 bases and J lost 7, with 13 bases in between. CDR1 and CDR2 (germline): LGHDT, YNNKEL (reference sequence). CDR3 sequence: CASSLLSIGGYTF. In nucleotides, the CDR3 is TGTGCCAGCAGCCTCCTAAGTATCGGTGGCTACACCTTC.

CDR3 nucleotide sequence: TGTGCCAGCAGCCTACAGGGGGCTGAGCAGTTCTTC. Translation: CASSLQGAEQFF. The chain recombines TRBV5-4 with TRBJ2-1; 9 bases are shared with TRBD1. The CDR3 consists of 12 residues. The J segment lost 9 bases and the V segment lost 4 bases, leaving 2 bases of the junction unmatched. Germline CDR1 reads SGHNT; CDR2 reads YYREEE (reference sequence).

This clonotype has more than one count but fewer than ten. This rearrangement joins TRBV7-2 to TRBJ2-1; 7 positions agree with TRBD2. Germline trimming cut 4 bases from V and 7 bases from J; bases unmatched to any gene: 4. This CDR3 has 13 residues. Germline CDR1 is SGHTA and CDR2 is FQGNSA. The CDR3 bases are TGTGCCAGCAGCTGGGCTAGCGGTAATGAGCAGTTCTTC. Translation: CASSWASGNEQFF.

This clonotype showed up just a few times. The chain recombines TRBV7-9 with TRBJ1-6; perhaps TRBD1 as D (6 bases). CDR1 and CDR2 from the germline V gene are SEHNR and FQNEAQ (reference sequence). This CDR3 comprises 14 residues. The V and J ends lost 5 bases and 10 bases respectively, with 15 bases between them. This chain's CDR3 is CASSNQGFDSPLHF. CDR3 bases: TGTGCCAGCAGCAATCAGGGGTTTGACTCACCCCTCCACTTT.

On this clonotype itself: The junction does not match germline at one end; this may be a read error. The rearrangement joins TRBV11-1 to TRBJ1-6, with TRBD1 identical over 7 bases. The CDR3 covers 14 residues. Germline V lookup: CDR1 SGHAT, CDR2 FQDESV (reference sequence). CDR3 sequence (DNA): TGTGCCAGCAGACTGACAGGGCCGCATTCACCCCCCCACTTT. It encodes CASRLTGPHSPPHF.

This sequence joins TRBV6-2 or TRBV6-3 and TRBJ2-3; 13 positions match TRBD2. Germline trimming cut 6 bases from V and 6 bases from J; bases unmatched to any gene: 6. The CDR3 is 15 residues long. The V gene's germline CDR1 is MNHEY and CDR2 SVGEGT. CDR3: CASRGGLAGLDTQYF. CDR3 DNA sequence: TGTGCCAGCAGGGGGGGACTAGCGGGATTGGATACGCAGTATTTT.

This clonotype came up many times. The chain employs TRBV2 and TRBJ1-5; a weak D match, TRBD1 (6 bases). CDR3 length: 14 amino acids. Germline V gene sequence: CDR1 SNHLY, CDR2 FYNNEI. The V gene lost 6 bases and the J gene lost 7 bases, with 16 bases spanning the gap. CDR3 DNA: TGTGCCAGCAGCTCAGGGGCGCCACGGCAGCCCCAGCATTTT. Translated: CASSSGAPRQPQHF.

The chain uses TRBV10-3 and TRBJ2-1; 15 bases match TRBD2. The CDR3 is made up of 15 amino acids. V dropped 7 bases and J dropped 4; count of bases not matched to a gene: 2. Germline V gene lookup returns CDR1 ENHRY and CDR2 SYGVKD. CDR3 DNA sequence: TGTGCCATCAAAGGGACTAGCGGGAGGTACAATGAGCAGTTCTTC. Translation: CAIKGTSGRYNEQFF.

The chain couples TRBV12-3 or TRBV12-4 to TRBJ2-3, with D uncertain. Deletions cut 6 bases from V and 0 bases from J, with 4 bases between. The length of the CDR3 is 12 residues. The CDR3 coding sequence is TGTGCCAGCAGAATTAGCACAGATACGCAGTATTTT. This translates into CASRISTDTQYF.

CDR3 nucleotide sequence: TGCAGTGCTAGAGATCTGGGCGGGAGCTACGAGCAGTACTTC. Translating it yields CSARDLGGSYEQYF. V gene TRBV20-1 combines with J gene TRBJ2-7; 7 bases agree with TRBD2. With 0 bases clipped from V and 3 bases from J, the junction kept 5 bases outside the gene matches. Germline-derived CDR1 and CDR2 are DFQATT and SNEGSKA (reference sequence). This CDR3 is 14 amino acids long.

This clonotype was detected a few times. The J gene is TRBJ2-3, the V gene TRBV9, with TRBD1 identical over 10 bases. J gave up 3 bases and V 3 bases, and 4 bases lay outside the gene matches. The germline gives CDR1 SGDLS, CDR2 YYNGEE. This CDR3 is 15 amino acids long. CDR3 sequence (DNA): TGTGCCAGCAGCGAGGGACAGGGGAGTACAGATACGCAGTATTTT. Its protein is CASSEGQGSTDTQYF.

This clonotype was seen repeatedly, ten times or more. J is TRBJ1-5 and V is TRBV12-3 or TRBV12-4; D is possibly TRBD1 (5 bases). The V gene lost 5 bases and the J gene lost 4 bases, with 18 bases spanning the gap. This CDR3 has 16 amino acids. Here the CDR3 DNA reads TGTGCCAGCAGTGATTACTACGGGGGTATGAATCAGCCCCAGCATTTT. Amino acid sequence: CASSDYYGGMNQPQHF.

This clonotype came up a few times. The chain is built from TRBV5-1 and TRBJ2-2, with D tentatively TRBD2 (6 bases). The V end lost 0 bases, the J end lost 3 bases, and 21 bases lay between the germline ends. The CDR3 runs 19 residues. Germline lookup yields CDR1 SGHRS and CDR2 YFSETQ. CDR3: CASSLVGGGSGGDTGELFF. Written as DNA, the CDR3 is TGCGCCAGCAGCTTGGTGGGAGGTGGTAGCGGAGGCGACACCGGGGAGCTGTTTTTT.

The chain has TRBV7-3 and TRBJ2-7; 11 bases are shared with TRBD2. Germline CDR1 SGHTA, CDR2 FQGTGA. There are 17 residues in the CDR3. Germline trimming cut 5 bases from V and 2 bases from J; bases unmatched to any gene: 11. CDR3 nucleotide sequence: TGTGCCAGCAGCCCCTCCTTACTAGCGGGAGCAGCCTACGAGCAGTACTTC. This sequence encodes CASSPSLLAGAAYEQYF.

At least ten counts were recorded for this clonotype. The V call is TRBV3-1, the J call TRBJ2-1, with TRBD1 matching 8 bases. With 1 base clipped from V and 9 bases from J, the junction kept 14 bases outside the gene matches. The CDR3 loop spans 17 amino acids. Germline V gene data show CDR1 as LGHDT and CDR2 as YNNKEL (reference sequence). CDR3 sequence reads: CASSQVGKQGGAGEQFF. CDR3 nucleotide sequence: TGTGCCAGCAGCCAAGTGGGAAAACAGGGGGGAGCGGGTGAGCAGTTCTTC.